This T cell receptor beta chain comes out of a study of cytomegalovirus exposure and HLA in healthy donors. This CDR3 contains 14 residues. Germline CDR1 reads MDHEN; CDR2 reads SYDVKM. Trimming at V came to 9 bases and at J to 1 base, leaving 9 bases not matched to a gene. Concerning this clone itself: The antigen remains undetermined.

The PCR used 60 Vbeta and 13 Jbeta primers. Data came from immunoSEQ multiplex PCR; TCRdb stores just in-frame clones and leaves some out. The sample is made up of 150,000 or so clones, and the top ten hold under 2% of it. Study-level findings and limits: The authors enumerated 164 TCR beta chains as linked to cytomegalovirus.

Sequences were obtained from PBMCs. This sequence was found in a woman aged 45-65 years in good health and CMV-seronegative. The rearrangement links TRBV28 to TRBJ2-7, with 7 bases matching TRBD2. The CDR3 loop reads CASQPGGASYEQYF. CDR3 DNA: TGTGCCAGTCAACCGGGGGGAGCTTCCTACGAGCAGTACTTC.